The rows below give T cell receptor beta chains drawn from one sample of a study of PD-1 blockade in classical Hodgkin lymphoma. Using immunoSEQ multiplex PCR, the repertoire was profiled, and TCRdb retains in-frame clones only, with some absent. Of about 15,000 clones listed, roughly 80% are singletons. The sample in question was CD4+ T cells from blood, obtained at baseline. These receptors all stem from a human donor with classical Hodgkin lymphoma. The CDR3 runs from the conserved cysteine through the conserved F or W. Each record gives: clone size, D gene, J gene, V gene, CDR3 protein, CDR3 DNA. A D gene is named only where the DNA matches it firmly. Clone sizes are given selectively: once, few, many, or a class where the clone is expanded.

clone size: few; D gene: -; J gene: TRBJ1-5; V gene: TRBV25-1; CDR3 protein: CASKASSSNQPQHF; CDR3 DNA: TGTGCCAGCAAAGCCTCTAGTAGCAATCAGCCCCAGCATTTT
clone size: -; D gene: -; J gene: TRBJ1-1; V gene: TRBV29-1; CDR3 protein: CSVGFGGNTEAFF; CDR3 DNA: TGCAGCGTTGGATTCGGGGGAAACACTGAAGCTTTCTTT
clone size: once; D gene: TRBD1; J gene: TRBJ2-3; V gene: TRBV13; CDR3 protein: CASSHRDRVIGDTQYF; CDR3 DNA: TGTGCCAGCAGCCACCGGGACAGGGTTATTGGAGATACGCAGTATTTT
clone size: -; D gene: TRBD2; J gene: TRBJ2-2; V gene: TRBV7-3; CDR3 protein: CATRGGAQTGELFF; CDR3 DNA: TGTGCCACCCGGGGGGGGGCGCAGACCGGGGAGCTGTTTTTT
clone size: -; D gene: -; J gene: TRBJ1-6; V gene: TRBV5-1; CDR3 protein: CASSSEQGRSPLHF; CDR3 DNA: TGCGCCAGCAGCTCGGAGCAGGGACGATCACCCCTCCACTTT
clone size: -; D gene: TRBD2; J gene: TRBJ2-7; V gene: TRBV28; CDR3 protein: CASSLWSFRAGGRGLREQYF; CDR3 DNA: TGTGCCAGCAGTTTATGGTCTTTTCGGGCGGGAGGAAGGGGCCTAAGAGAGCAGTACTTC
clone size: -; D gene: -; J gene: TRBJ2-1; V gene: TRBV11-2; CDR3 protein: CASSLGGRYYNEQFF; CDR3 DNA: TGTGCCAGCAGCTTAGGGGGGAGGTACTACAATGAGCAGTTCTTC
clone size: -; D gene: -; J gene: TRBJ2-5; V gene: TRBV5-1; CDR3 protein: CASSLAGQSQRYF; CDR3 DNA: TGCGCCAGCAGCTTGGCAGGGCAATCCCAGCGGTACTTC
clone size: -; D gene: -; J gene: TRBJ1-1; V gene: TRBV6-6; CDR3 protein: CASSYGGGTEAFF; CDR3 DNA: TGTGCCAGCAGTTACGGGGGGGGCACTGAAGCTTTCTTT
clone size: -; D gene: -; J gene: TRBJ1-5; V gene: TRBV5-5; CDR3 protein: CASSFGESNQPQHF; CDR3 DNA: TGTGCCAGCAGCTTCGGAGAGAGCAATCAGCCCCAGCATTTT
clone size: -; D gene: -; J gene: TRBJ1-2; V gene: TRBV6-5; CDR3 protein: CASSGPGEHGYTF; CDR3 DNA: TGTGCCAGCAGTGGACCGGGGGAGCATGGCTACACCTTC
clone size: few; D gene: -; J gene: TRBJ2-3; V gene: TRBV9; CDR3 protein: CASSVADTQYF; CDR3 DNA: TGTGCCAGCAGCGTTGCAGATACGCAGTATTTT
clone size: -; D gene: -; J gene: TRBJ1-5; V gene: TRBV10-3; CDR3 protein: CAISEQGSNQPQHF; CDR3 DNA: TGTGCCATCAGTGAACAGGGCAGCAATCAGCCCCAGCATTTT
clone size: -; D gene: -; J gene: TRBJ2-3; V gene: TRBV6-1; CDR3 protein: CASIGVTDTQYF; CDR3 DNA: TGTGCCAGCATAGGGGTCACAGATACGCAGTATTTT
clone size: -; D gene: -; J gene: TRBJ1-4; V gene: TRBV7-2; CDR3 protein: CASSSTGTNEKLFF; CDR3 DNA: TGTGCCAGCAGCTCCACAGGGACTAATGAAAAACTGTTTTTT
clone size: -; D gene: -; J gene: TRBJ1-1; V gene: TRBV2; CDR3 protein: CASKWGVGNTEAFF; CDR3 DNA: TGTGCCAGCAAATGGGGAGTAGGGAACACTGAAGCTTTCTTT
clone size: -; D gene: TRBD1; J gene: TRBJ2-2; V gene: TRBV7-3; CDR3 protein: CASSPGSGTGETGELFF; CDR3 DNA: TGTGCCAGCAGCCCGGGCTCCGGGACAGGGGAAACCGGGGAGCTGTTTTTT
clone size: -; D gene: -; J gene: TRBJ1-1; V gene: TRBV7-9; CDR3 protein: CASKPRGAGNTEAFF; CDR3 DNA: TGTGCCAGCAAACCGCGGGGGGCGGGGAACACTGAAGCTTTCTTT
clone size: -; D gene: -; J gene: TRBJ1-2; V gene: TRBV10-3; CDR3 protein: CAISAPSQHYGYTF; CDR3 DNA: TGTGCCATCAGTGCCCCGAGCCAGCACTATGGCTACACCTTC
clone size: -; D gene: -; J gene: TRBJ2-5; V gene: TRBV7-4; CDR3 protein: CASSFEMAGKTQYF; CDR3 DNA: TGTGCCAGCAGCTTCGAGATGGCCGGGAAGACCCAGTACTTC
clone size: few; D gene: TRBD1; J gene: TRBJ1-1; V gene: TRBV29-1; CDR3 protein: CSVARGQMNTEAFF; CDR3 DNA: TGCAGCGTTGCCCGGGGACAGATGAACACTGAAGCTTTCTTT
clone size: -; D gene: TRBD1; J gene: TRBJ2-7; V gene: TRBV19; CDR3 protein: CASSNRQGETYEQYF; CDR3 DNA: TGTGCCAGTAGTAACCGACAGGGCGAAACCTACGAGCAGTACTTC
clone size: -; D gene: -; J gene: TRBJ2-4; V gene: TRBV28; CDR3 protein: CASSLGGAYPYF; CDR3 DNA: TGTGCCAGCAGTTTAGGGGGCGCCTATCCGTACTTC
clone size: once; D gene: TRBD2; J gene: TRBJ2-3; V gene: TRBV9; CDR3 protein: CASSPGLGADTQYF; CDR3 DNA: TGTGCCAGCAGCCCGGGACTAGGGGCAGATACGCAGTATTTT
clone size: few; D gene: -; J gene: TRBJ2-2; V gene: TRBV30; CDR3 protein: CAWAPGGGELFF; CDR3 DNA: TGTGCCTGGGCCCCGGGTGGGGGGGAGCTGTTTTTT
clone size: -; D gene: -; J gene: TRBJ2-2; V gene: TRBV7-2; CDR3 protein: CASSPYTGELFF; CDR3 DNA: TGTGCCAGCAGCCCCTACACCGGGGAGCTGTTTTTT
clone size: -; D gene: -; J gene: TRBJ2-1; V gene: TRBV2; CDR3 protein: CASSPDRYNEQFF; CDR3 DNA: TGTGCCAGCAGCCCCGACAGGTACAATGAGCAGTTCTTC
clone size: few; D gene: -; J gene: TRBJ1-2; V gene: TRBV19; CDR3 protein: CASSTDGRPYYGYTF; CDR3 DNA: TGTGCCAGTAGTACGGACGGCCGACCCTACTATGGCTACACCTTC
clone size: -; D gene: TRBD2; J gene: TRBJ2-1; V gene: TRBV11-3; CDR3 protein: CASSPRTSGTSYNEQFF; CDR3 DNA: TGTGCCAGCAGCCCCCGGACTAGCGGGACGTCCTACAATGAGCAGTTCTTC
clone size: -; D gene: -; J gene: TRBJ1-4; V gene: TRBV7-6; CDR3 protein: CASSPLRRTTGSTNEKLFF; CDR3 DNA: TGTGCCAGCAGCCCCCTTCGCCGAACTACAGGTTCAACTAATGAAAAACTGTTTTTT
clone size: -; D gene: TRBD1; J gene: TRBJ2-3; V gene: TRBV7-8; CDR3 protein: CASSSRGTGGGTDTQYF; CDR3 DNA: TGTGCCAGCAGCTCTAGGGGGACAGGGGGTGGCACAGATACGCAGTATTTT
clone size: -; D gene: -; J gene: TRBJ1-2; V gene: TRBV6-1; CDR3 protein: CATGGSVNYGYTF; CDR3 DNA: TGTGCCACCGGGGGCAGCGTTAACTATGGCTACACCTTC
clone size: -; D gene: -; J gene: TRBJ1-5; V gene: TRBV18; CDR3 protein: CASSSGGWEQPQHF; CDR3 DNA: TGTGCCAGCTCATCGGGGGGGTGGGAACAGCCCCAGCATTTT
clone size: -; D gene: -; J gene: TRBJ2-1; V gene: TRBV9; CDR3 protein: CASSVADEQFF; CDR3 DNA: TGTGCCAGCAGCGTAGCTGATGAGCAGTTCTTC
clone size: -; D gene: TRBD1; J gene: TRBJ2-1; V gene: TRBV7-6; CDR3 protein: CASSPLPSRTGAHEQFF; CDR3 DNA: TGTGCCAGCAGCCCTCTACCCTCTCGGACAGGGGCGCATGAGCAGTTCTTC
clone size: -; D gene: -; J gene: TRBJ2-1; V gene: TRBV7-2; CDR3 protein: CASSLQPSGGSTGNEQFF; CDR3 DNA: TGTGCCAGCAGCTTGCAACCTTCGGGGGGCTCTACGGGAAATGAGCAGTTCTTC
clone size: -; D gene: TRBD1; J gene: TRBJ2-2; V gene: TRBV5-4; CDR3 protein: CASSSYRGLGGELFF; CDR3 DNA: TGTGCCAGCAGCTCATACAGGGGATTGGGCGGGGAGCTGTTTTTT
clone size: once; D gene: -; J gene: TRBJ1-2; V gene: TRBV7-8; CDR3 protein: CASSSRVDYGYTF; CDR3 DNA: TGTGCCAGCAGTTCCCGGGTTGACTATGGCTACACCTTC
clone size: few; D gene: -; J gene: TRBJ2-2; V gene: TRBV2; CDR3 protein: CASSERGTGELFF; CDR3 DNA: TGTGCCAGCAGTGAAAGGGGGACCGGGGAGCTGTTTTTT
clone size: -; D gene: -; J gene: TRBJ2-5; V gene: TRBV11-2; CDR3 protein: CASSSLLGQETQYF; CDR3 DNA: TGTGCCAGCAGCTCCCTTCTGGGCCAAGAGACCCAGTACTTC
clone size: -; D gene: -; J gene: TRBJ2-1; V gene: TRBV7-3; CDR3 protein: CASSQLGHYNEQFF; CDR3 DNA: TGTGCCAGCAGCCAGTTGGGCCACTACAATGAGCAGTTCTTC
clone size: -; D gene: -; J gene: TRBJ1-1; V gene: TRBV2; CDR3 protein: CASSVEAEAFF; CDR3 DNA: TGTGCCAGCAGTGTTGAGGCTGAAGCTTTCTTT
clone size: few; D gene: -; J gene: TRBJ1-5; V gene: TRBV2; CDR3 protein: CASSGQGNQPQHF; CDR3 DNA: TGTGCCAGCAGTGGACAGGGCAATCAGCCCCAGCATTTT
clone size: -; D gene: TRBD1; J gene: TRBJ1-1; V gene: TRBV6-6; CDR3 protein: CASSYARGTNTEAFF; CDR3 DNA: TGTGCCAGCAGTTACGCCAGGGGGACGAACACTGAAGCTTTCTTT
clone size: -; D gene: -; J gene: TRBJ1-1; V gene: TRBV5-1; CDR3 protein: CASSLATNTEAFF; CDR3 DNA: TGCGCCAGCAGCTTGGCGACGAACACTGAAGCTTTCTTT
clone size: -; D gene: -; J gene: TRBJ1-4; V gene: TRBV18; CDR3 protein: CASSPGATNEKLFF; CDR3 DNA: TGTGCCAGCTCACCGGGCGCAACTAATGAAAAACTGTTTTTT
clone size: -; D gene: TRBD2; J gene: TRBJ2-1; V gene: TRBV5-5; CDR3 protein: CASSLEGRANEQFF; CDR3 DNA: TGTGCCAGCAGCTTGGAAGGGAGGGCCAATGAGCAGTTCTTC
clone size: -; D gene: -; J gene: TRBJ2-5; V gene: TRBV7-3; CDR3 protein: CASSLNPSQETQYF; CDR3 DNA: TGTGCCAGCAGCTTAAACCCCAGTCAAGAGACCCAGTACTTC
clone size: few; D gene: -; J gene: TRBJ1-1; V gene: TRBV5-1; CDR3 protein: CASSLAGALNTEAFF; CDR3 DNA: TGCGCCAGCAGCTTGGCAGGGGCACTCAACACTGAAGCTTTCTTT
clone size: -; D gene: -; J gene: TRBJ2-7; V gene: TRBV7-8; CDR3 protein: CASSLENVYEQYF; CDR3 DNA: TGTGCCAGCAGCTTAGAAAATGTCTACGAGCAGTACTTC
clone size: -; D gene: -; J gene: TRBJ2-3; V gene: TRBV18; CDR3 protein: CASSPTSTSRFTQYF; CDR3 DNA: TGTGCCAGCTCACCAACAAGCACATCAAGGTTCACGCAGTATTTT
clone size: once; D gene: TRBD2; J gene: TRBJ2-1; V gene: TRBV27; CDR3 protein: CASRLGLAGTYNEQFF; CDR3 DNA: TGTGCCAGCCGGTTAGGACTAGCGGGGACTTACAATGAGCAGTTCTTC
clone size: -; D gene: -; J gene: TRBJ2-3; V gene: TRBV6-6; CDR3 protein: CASSIHGQASTDTQYF; CDR3 DNA: TGTGCCAGCAGTATCCACGGGCAGGCGAGCACAGATACGCAGTATTTT
clone size: -; D gene: -; J gene: TRBJ2-5; V gene: TRBV6-5; CDR3 protein: CASSYSMQVETQYF; CDR3 DNA: TGTGCCAGCAGTTACTCGATGCAGGTAGAGACCCAGTACTTC
clone size: -; D gene: -; J gene: TRBJ1-4; V gene: TRBV30; CDR3 protein: CAWSVSGLLGEKLFF; CDR3 DNA: TGTGCCTGGAGTGTTTCGGGTCTACTGGGTGAAAAACTGTTTTTT
clone size: -; D gene: -; J gene: TRBJ1-2; V gene: TRBV6-6; CDR3 protein: CASSYGDLEGYTF; CDR3 DNA: TGTGCCAGCAGTTACGGGGACCTCGAGGGCTACACCTTC
clone size: -; D gene: TRBD2; J gene: TRBJ2-1; V gene: TRBV5-1; CDR3 protein: CASSGGLAGSNEQFF; CDR3 DNA: TGCGCCAGCAGTGGGGGACTAGCGGGGTCTAATGAGCAGTTCTTC
clone size: -; D gene: TRBD1; J gene: TRBJ2-7; V gene: TRBV10-3; CDR3 protein: CAISYGQGVTYEQYF; CDR3 DNA: TGTGCCATCAGCTACGGACAGGGGGTCACCTACGAGCAGTACTTC
clone size: -; D gene: -; J gene: TRBJ1-2; V gene: TRBV6-1; CDR3 protein: CASSGPGEHGYTF; CDR3 DNA: TGTGCCAGCAGTGGACCGGGGGAGCATGGCTACACCTTC
clone size: -; D gene: -; J gene: TRBJ1-1; V gene: TRBV7-9; CDR3 protein: CASSRGGLWGEAFF; CDR3 DNA: TGTGCCAGCAGCCGCGGGGGCCTATGGGGGGAAGCTTTCTTT